This T cell receptor beta chain was captured by sequencing in a study of CD8+ T cells in alopecia areata. Broader study findings: How baseline CD8+ expansion relates to response remains uncertain (there was one nonresponder).

The germline gives CDR1 LNHDA, CDR2 SQIVND (reference sequence). CDR3 length: 15 residues. The V gene lost 4 bases and the J gene lost 3 bases, with 13 bases spanning the gap. In this sample, this clone turned up many times. What it binds is not known. This sample's treatment: oral pan-JAK inhibitor, 5-10 mg twice daily. RNA was isolated and reverse transcribed to cDNA, the sequencing template. Repertoires were generated with immunoSEQ multiplex PCR, while TCRdb's copy carries only in-frame clones and drops some. The sample lists 70,000 or so clones, over 25% occurring once. The sequences come from CD8+ T cells sorted from blood, collected at week 4, from a patient treated with tofacitinib. The sequence was collected from a human donor with alopecia areata. The V call is TRBV19, the J call TRBJ1-5; possible D gene TRBD1, 5 bases. The CDR3 sequence: CASSNWGRINQPQHF. The DNA for the CDR3 is TGTGCCAGTAGTAATTGGGGACGGATCAATCAGCCCCAGCATTTT.